This TCR beta chain was retrieved from a study of T cells in Graves' hyperthyroidism and ophthalmopathy. The study's findings and limits: In blood, most of the thyroid clonotypes expanded above 0.001 were also present. Ophthalmopathy was model-predicted a median approximately 6.9 months pre-onset. A 13 V-J signature model discriminated ophthalmopathy versus stable hyperthyroidism.

The source material, RNA transcripts, was used to amplify TCR beta CDR3 regions. First-round RT-PCR with HTBI primers amplified the TCR CDR3 region. TCRdb re-called the multiplex PCR reads with MiXCR, one entry per CDR3 protein. The table has nearly 750,000 distinct CDR3 sequences, approximately 40% seen once. Many counts were recorded for this clonotype. Its specificity is unknown. The hyperthyroidism was newly diagnosed and had lasted under 2 months; the patients were aged 18 to 65. V lost 4 bases and J lost 7, with 7 bases in between. The germline CDR1 and CDR2 sequences are LGHNA and YNFKEQ. CDR3 size: 11 residues.

V and J are TRBV4-2 and TRBJ1-1; D is undetermined. The source of this sequence is a middle-aged woman with Graves' hyperthyroidism. Sequencing used blood. CDR3 amino acids: CASSLDLEAFF. CDR3 nucleotide sequence: TGTGCCAGCAGCCTAGACCTTGAAGCTTTCTTT.